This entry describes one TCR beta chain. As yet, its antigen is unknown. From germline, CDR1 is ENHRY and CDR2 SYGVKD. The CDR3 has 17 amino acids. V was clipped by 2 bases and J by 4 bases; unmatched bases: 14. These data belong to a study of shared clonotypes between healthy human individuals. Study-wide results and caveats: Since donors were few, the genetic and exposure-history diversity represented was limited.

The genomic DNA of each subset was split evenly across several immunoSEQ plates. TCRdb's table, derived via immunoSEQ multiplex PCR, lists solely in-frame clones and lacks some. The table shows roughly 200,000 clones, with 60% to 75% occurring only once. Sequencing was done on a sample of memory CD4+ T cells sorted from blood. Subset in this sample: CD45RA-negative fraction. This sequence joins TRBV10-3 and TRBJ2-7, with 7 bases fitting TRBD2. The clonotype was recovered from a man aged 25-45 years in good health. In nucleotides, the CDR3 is TGTGCCATCAGTGAGAGGACGGCTGGCGGGAGTGGGTACGAGCAGTACTTC. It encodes CAISERTAGGSGYEQYF.